This entry describes one TCR beta chain. The source of the sample is a study of T cells expressing NK-cell markers. At the level of the study: The eight sequenced donors comprised seven who were HCMV-seropositive and one who was seronegative.

Making the TCR beta cDNA relied on 5'RACE template switching with UMIs. From the 5' RACE reads, TCRdb lists one entry per CDR3 protein and no DNA. The sample's table shows roughly 180,000 distinct CDR3 sequences. CDR3 length equals 14 residues. Germline CDR1 KGHDR, CDR2 SFDVKD. This clonotype originated in a woman between 18 and 70 years old in good health. The V call is TRBV24-1, the J call TRBJ1-5; checking the TCRdb D call of TRBD1 is not possible without DNA. Material for sequencing was blood T cells: a sorted CD56 or NKG2C T cell subset, CD4+ or CD8+ T cells, or bulk PBMC T cells (not recorded which). The CDR3 sequence is CATSDYRVNQPQHF.